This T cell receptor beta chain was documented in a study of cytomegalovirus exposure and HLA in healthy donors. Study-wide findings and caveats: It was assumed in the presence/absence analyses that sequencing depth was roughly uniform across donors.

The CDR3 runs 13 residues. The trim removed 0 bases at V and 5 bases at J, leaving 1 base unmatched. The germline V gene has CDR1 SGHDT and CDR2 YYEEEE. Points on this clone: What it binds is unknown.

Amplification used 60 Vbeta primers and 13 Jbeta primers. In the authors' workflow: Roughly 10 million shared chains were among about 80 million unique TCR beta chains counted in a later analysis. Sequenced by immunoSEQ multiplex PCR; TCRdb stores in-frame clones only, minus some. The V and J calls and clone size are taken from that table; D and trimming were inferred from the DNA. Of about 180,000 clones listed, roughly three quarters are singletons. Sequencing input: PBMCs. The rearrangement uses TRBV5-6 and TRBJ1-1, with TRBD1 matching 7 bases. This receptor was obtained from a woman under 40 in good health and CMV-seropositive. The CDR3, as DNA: TGTGCCAGCAGCTTGGACAGGGGAACTGAAGCTTTCTTT. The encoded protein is CASSLDRGTEAFF.